A single sample gave rise to the 18 T cell receptor beta chains below, sequenced in a study of OX40 agonist ivuxolimab in advanced cancers. Clones were sequenced by immunoSEQ multiplex PCR, and TCRdb holds only the in-frame ones, with some missing. The sample comprises tens of thousands of clones, about 85% of which are singletons, and about two fifths rests with the top ten. Sequences were derived from CD4+ or CD8+ T cells sorted from blood, sampled in a trial of the OX40 agonist ivuxolimab. These receptor sequences come from an adult with an advanced solid tumor such as melanoma, head and neck, liver or kidney cancer.

This clone has only one observation. The V call is TRBV30, the J call TRBJ2-3; 13 bases match TRBD2. CDR1 GTSNPN and CDR2 SVGIG come from the germline V gene (reference sequence). This CDR3 is built from 20 residues. J was trimmed by 2 bases and V by 3 bases; bases with no gene match: 17. This CDR3 reads CAWRTILAGGPLTPTDTQYF. CDR3 nucleotides: TGTGCCTGGAGAACTATACTAGCGGGAGGGCCCCTAACCCCCACAGATACGCAGTATTTT.

The rearrangement joins TRBV6-1 to TRBJ1-2; D unresolved. This CDR3 has 13 amino acids. V dropped 3 bases and J dropped 2 bases, with 7 bases sitting between them. CDR1 MNHNS and CDR2 SASEGT come from the germline V gene. In DNA form, the CDR3 reads TGTGCCAGCAGTGACGGGGAGAACTATGGCTACACCTTC. Protein sequence: CASSDGENYGYTF.

The chain recombines TRBV5-6 with TRBJ2-2, with D unclear. The germline CDR1 and CDR2 sequences are SGHDT and YYEEEE. Trimming stripped 2 bases from V and 4 bases from J, with 6 bases between. CDR3 length equals 13 residues. The CDR3 spells CASSFGGTGELFF. Here the CDR3 DNA reads TGTGCCAGCAGCTTTGGTGGCACCGGGGAGCTGTTTTTT.

This sequence joins TRBV28 and TRBJ2-7; D gene unclear. V was cut by 8 bases and J by 7 bases, with 15 bases left in between. Germline CDR1 reads MDHEN; CDR2 reads SYDVKM. The CDR3 runs 12 residues. The CDR3 loop is CASVNFLGEQYF. The CDR3 DNA sequence: TGTGCCAGCGTCAATTTCCTTGGAGAGCAGTACTTC.

The chain has TRBV4-3 and TRBJ1-5, with 10 positions matching TRBD1. The CDR3 loop spans 19 amino acids. V lost 1 base, J lost 4 bases, and 13 bases stayed unmatched. Germline V CDR1 and CDR2: LGHNA, YSLEER. In DNA form, the CDR3 reads TGCGCCAGCAGCCAAGCTTATATGCTGGGACAGGGGTCAAATCAGCCCCAGCATTTT. The encoded protein is CASSQAYMLGQGSNQPQHF.

The chain carries TRBV27 and TRBJ1-5; possible D gene TRBD1, 5 bases. Germline lookup yields CDR1 MNHEY and CDR2 SMNVEV (reference sequence). The CDR3 loop spans 16 amino acids. V gave up 4 bases and J gave up 10 bases, with 23 bases separating them. CDR3 loop: CASSSLDWTGGGPQHF. The CDR3 region has the DNA TGTGCCAGCAGTTCCCTCGACTGGACTGGCGGGGGACCCCAGCATTTT.

Here the CDR3 reads CASSYSAGPYEQYF. The CDR3 coding sequence is TGTGCCAGCAGTTACTCCGCAGGACCCTACGAGCAGTACTTC. The chain couples TRBV6-5 to TRBJ2-7; no clear D gene. The length of the CDR3 is 14 residues. V shed 0 bases and J shed 2 bases, with 8 bases lying between them. Germline V CDR1 and CDR2: MNHEY, SVGAGI.

The genes are TRBV2 and TRBJ2-7; either TRBD1 or TRBD2 may fit D (6 bases each). This CDR3 spans 16 amino acids. Trimming pared 6 bases from V and 7 bases from J, leaving 25 bases between. Germline assignment: CDR1 SNHLY and CDR2 FYNNEI. The CDR3, as DNA: TGTGCCAGCAGCCAAAGGGGGGACACCGGGTTAGGGGAGCAGTACTTC. This codes for CASSQRGDTGLGEQYF. Based on the CDR3 plus reference TRBV2 and TRBJ2-7, the full variable domain is EPEVTQTPSHQVTQMGQEVILRCVPISNHLYFYWYRQILGQKVEFLVSFYNNEISEKSEIFDDQFSVERPDGSNFTLKIRSTKLEDSAMYFCASSQRGDTGLGEQYFGPGTRLTVT.

This clone has a single count. This sequence joins TRBV28 and TRBJ2-3; no definite D call. Trimming stripped 4 bases from V and 2 bases from J, with 7 bases between. The CDR3 is made up of 13 amino acids. CDR1 and CDR2 from the germline V gene are MDHEN and SYDVKM. The CDR3 DNA follows: TGTGCCAGCAGTTATGGCGACACAGATACGCAGTATTTT. Residues: CASSYGDTDTQYF.

The chain carries TRBV11-2 and TRBJ2-7; D gene uncertain. The V end was cut by 4 bases, the J end by 2 bases, with 12 bases between. The germline CDR1 and CDR2 sequences are SGHAT and FQNNGV. The CDR3 is 14 amino acids. CDR3 amino acids: CASSSPGYTYEQYF. The CDR3 bases are TGTGCCAGCAGCTCCCCGGGCTACACCTACGAGCAGTACTTC.

The chain employs TRBV12-2 and TRBJ2-1; TRBD2 was called by the table and not checked on the DNA. TRBV12-2 corresponds to a pseudogene. The CDR3 spans 21 residues. The CDR3 sequence: CASPRGPRLAFELSSYNEQFF. CDR3 nucleotides: TGTGCAAGTCCGCGGGGGCCAAGACTAGCTTTCGAACTTAGCTCCTACAATGAGCAGTTCTTC.

V gene TRBV7-9 combines with J gene TRBJ2-1; no clear D gene. V was shortened by 5 bases and J by 2 bases, with 4 bases between the two germline ends. This CDR3 contains 12 residues. Per germline, CDR1 SEHNR and CDR2 FQNEAQ (reference sequence). The CDR3 reads CASSDPYNEQFF. The CDR3 nucleotides read TGTGCCAGCAGCGACCCCTACAATGAGCAGTTCTTC.

The chain uses TRBV6-5 and TRBJ1-1; D is ambiguous. Trimming took off 5 bases at V and 0 bases at J, with 7 bases between the two ends. CDR1 is MNHEY, CDR2 SVGAGI, per germline. CDR3 length: 13 amino acids. This CDR3 reads CASSRSLNTEAFF. As DNA, the CDR3 is TGTGCCAGCAGTCGGAGTCTGAACACTGAAGCTTTCTTT.

The chain uses TRBV30 and TRBJ2-1, with unresolved D. Trimming took off 2 bases at V and 3 bases at J, with 8 bases between the two ends. Germline V lookup: CDR1 GTSNPN, CDR2 SVGIG (reference sequence). The CDR3 runs 13 residues. The CDR3 is CAWSPNLYNEQFF. CDR3 in DNA: TGTGCCTGGAGTCCGAACCTCTACAATGAGCAGTTCTTC.

This sequence joins TRBV28 and TRBJ2-6; D is unresolved. With 3 bases removed from V and 0 bases from J, the gap between germline ends came to 9 bases. The length of the CDR3 is 16 residues. CDR1 and CDR2 (germline): MDHEN, SYDVKM. In DNA form, the CDR3 reads TGTGCCAGCAGTTTGGACCCGATCTCTGGGGCCAACGTCCTGACTTTC. Residues: CASSLDPISGANVLTF.

The rearrangement uses TRBV6-1 and TRBJ2-7; D may be TRBD1 or TRBD2 (5 bases each). The CDR3 has 14 residues. Germline loops: CDR1 MNHNS, CDR2 SASEGT. The V end was cut by 6 bases, the J end by 3 bases, with 15 bases between. The CDR3 loop is CASSGHSGIYEQYF. The CDR3 nucleotides are TGTGCCAGCAGCGGACACTCGGGGATCTACGAGCAGTACTTC.

The V call is TRBV5-1, the J call TRBJ2-1, with 8 positions matching TRBD1. CDR1 and CDR2 from the germline V gene are SGHRS and YFSETQ. The J segment lost 5 bases and the V segment lost 2 bases, leaving 6 bases of the junction unmatched. The CDR3 contains 15 residues. CDR3: CASSLGTGLNNEQFF. DNA of the CDR3: TGCGCCAGCAGCTTAGGGACAGGTCTAAACAATGAGCAGTTCTTC.

This clone has only one observation. The rearrangement joins TRBV9 to TRBJ1-3, with D possibly being TRBD1 (5 bases). The CDR3 spans 15 residues. The ends were cut back, 7 bases at V and 1 base at J, with 15 bases in the middle. Per the germline V gene, CDR1 is SGDLS and CDR2 is YYNGEE. The CDR3 DNA sequence: TGTGCCAGCTCCCTTATGGGGGGGTCTGGAAACACCATATATTTT. Amino acids: CASSLMGGSGNTIYF.